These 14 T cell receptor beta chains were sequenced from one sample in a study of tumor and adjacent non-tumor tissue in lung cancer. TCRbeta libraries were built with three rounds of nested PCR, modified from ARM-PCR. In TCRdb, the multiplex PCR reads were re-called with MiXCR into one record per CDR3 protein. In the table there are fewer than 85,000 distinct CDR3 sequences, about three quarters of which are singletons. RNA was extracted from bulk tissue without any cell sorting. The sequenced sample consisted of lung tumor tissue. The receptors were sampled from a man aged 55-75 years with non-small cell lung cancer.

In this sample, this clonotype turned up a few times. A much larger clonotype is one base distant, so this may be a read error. CDR3 nucleotide sequence: TGTACCAGCAGTTTTTCCAGACATCAGCCCCAGCATTTT. This translates into CTSSFSRHQPQHF. The genes are TRBV12-3 or TRBV12-4 and TRBJ1-5; D not resolved. The CDR3 loop spans 13 amino acids.

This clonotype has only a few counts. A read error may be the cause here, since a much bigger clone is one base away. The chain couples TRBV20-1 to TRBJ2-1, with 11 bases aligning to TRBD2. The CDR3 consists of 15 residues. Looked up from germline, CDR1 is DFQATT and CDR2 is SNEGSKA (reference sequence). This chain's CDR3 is CSVRVLAGVGNEQFF. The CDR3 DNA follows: TGCAGTGTTAGAGTACTAGCGGGAGTTGGCAATGAGCAGTTCTTC.

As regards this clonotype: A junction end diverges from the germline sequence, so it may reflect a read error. In DNA, the CDR3 is TGTGCCAGTAGTTCGCACTACGAGCAGTACTTC. Amino acid sequence: CASSSHYEQYF. The chain employs TRBV6-5 and TRBJ2-7, with unresolved D. The CDR3 has 11 residues. CDR1 is MNHEY and CDR2 is SVGAGI in the germline V gene.

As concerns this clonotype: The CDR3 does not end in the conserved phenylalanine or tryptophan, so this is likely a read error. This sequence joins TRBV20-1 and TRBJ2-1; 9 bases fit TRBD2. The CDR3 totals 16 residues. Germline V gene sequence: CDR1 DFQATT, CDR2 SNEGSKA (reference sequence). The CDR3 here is CSARDRAGLATNKQFL. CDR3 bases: TGCAGTGCTAGAGATCGGGCGGGACTAGCAACCAATAAGCAGTTCCTC.

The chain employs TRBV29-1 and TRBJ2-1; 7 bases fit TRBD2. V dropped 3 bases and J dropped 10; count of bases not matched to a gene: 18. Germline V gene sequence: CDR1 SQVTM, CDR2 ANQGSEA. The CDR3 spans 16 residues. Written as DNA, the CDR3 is TGCAGCGTTGATGGAGCTAGCGGCAGCTCCTACAGAGAGCAGTTCTTC. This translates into CSVDGASGSSYREQFF.

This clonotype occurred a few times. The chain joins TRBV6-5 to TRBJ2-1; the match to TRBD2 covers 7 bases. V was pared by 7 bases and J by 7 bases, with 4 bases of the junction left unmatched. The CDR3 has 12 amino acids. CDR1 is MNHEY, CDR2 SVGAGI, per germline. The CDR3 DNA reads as TGTGCCAGCATGGCGGGAGATAATGAGCAGTTCTTC. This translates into CASMAGDNEQFF.

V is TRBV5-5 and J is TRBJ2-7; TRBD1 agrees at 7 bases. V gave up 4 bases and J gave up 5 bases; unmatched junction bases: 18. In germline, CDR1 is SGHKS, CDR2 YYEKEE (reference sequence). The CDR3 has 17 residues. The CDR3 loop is CASSDPGGDLMVHEQYF. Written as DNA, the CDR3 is TGTGCCAGCAGCGACCCAGGGGGTGACCTTATGGTGCACGAGCAGTACTTC.

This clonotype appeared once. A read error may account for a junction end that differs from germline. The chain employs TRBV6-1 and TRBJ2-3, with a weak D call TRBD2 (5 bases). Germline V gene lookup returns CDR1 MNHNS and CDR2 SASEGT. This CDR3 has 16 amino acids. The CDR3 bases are TGTGCCGGGAGCCACACGATATGGCCTCACACCGATAAGCAGTATTTT. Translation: CAGSHTIWPHTDKQYF.

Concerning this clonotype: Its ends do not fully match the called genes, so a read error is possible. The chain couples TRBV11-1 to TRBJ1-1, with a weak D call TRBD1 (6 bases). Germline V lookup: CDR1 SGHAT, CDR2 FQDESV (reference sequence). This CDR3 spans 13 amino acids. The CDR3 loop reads CASSLASGAEALF. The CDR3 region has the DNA TGTGCCAGCAGCTTAGCATCGGGGGCTGAAGCTCTCTTT. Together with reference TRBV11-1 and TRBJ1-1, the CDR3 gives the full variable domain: EAEVAQSPRYKITEKSQAVAFWCDPISGHATLYWYRQILGQGPELLVQFQDESVVDDSQLPKDRFSAERLKGVDSTLKIQPAELGDSAMYLCASSLASGAEALFGQGTRLTVV.

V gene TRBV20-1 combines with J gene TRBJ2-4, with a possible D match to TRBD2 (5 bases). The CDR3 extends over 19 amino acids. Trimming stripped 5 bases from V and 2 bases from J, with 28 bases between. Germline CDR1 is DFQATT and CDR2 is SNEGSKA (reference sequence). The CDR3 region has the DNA TGCAGTGCTGGCGGAGTGGCTAGCTTCCAAAGGAGGACCAAAAACATTCAGTACTTC. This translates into CSAGGVASFQRRTKNIQYF.

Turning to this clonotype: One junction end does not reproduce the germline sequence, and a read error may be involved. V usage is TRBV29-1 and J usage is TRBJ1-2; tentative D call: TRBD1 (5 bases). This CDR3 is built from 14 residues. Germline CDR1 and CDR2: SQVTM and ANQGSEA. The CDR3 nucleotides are TGCAGCGTTGAAGATAAGCAGGGTGAGGTTTGGCTACACTTC. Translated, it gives CSVEDKQGEVWLHF.

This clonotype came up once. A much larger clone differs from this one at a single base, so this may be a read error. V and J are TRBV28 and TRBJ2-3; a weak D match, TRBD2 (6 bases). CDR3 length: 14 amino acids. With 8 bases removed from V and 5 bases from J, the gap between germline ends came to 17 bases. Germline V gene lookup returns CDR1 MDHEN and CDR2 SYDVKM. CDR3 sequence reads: CASGIYRREDTQYF. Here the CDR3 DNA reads TGTGCCAGCGGTATCTACCGGAGGGAAGATACGCAGTATTTT.

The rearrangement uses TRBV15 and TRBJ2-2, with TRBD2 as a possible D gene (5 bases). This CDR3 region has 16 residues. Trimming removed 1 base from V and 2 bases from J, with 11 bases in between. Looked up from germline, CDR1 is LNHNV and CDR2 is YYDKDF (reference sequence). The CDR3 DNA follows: TGTGCCACCAGCAGAGTGAGGGCTCGCAACACCGGGGAGCTGTTTTTT. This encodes CATSRVRARNTGELFF.

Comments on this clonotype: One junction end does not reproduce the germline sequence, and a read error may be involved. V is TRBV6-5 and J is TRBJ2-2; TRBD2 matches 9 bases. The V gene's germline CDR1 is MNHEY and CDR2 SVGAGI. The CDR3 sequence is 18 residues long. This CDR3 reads CACSYRTLAGGTTGELFF. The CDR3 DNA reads TGTGCCTGCAGTTACAGGACGTTGGCGGGAGGGACCACCGGGGAGCTGTTTTTT.